This TCR beta chain appears in the sequencing data of a study of cytomegalovirus exposure and HLA in healthy donors. On the study more broadly: Out of 350 to 400 genotyped donors, roughly 80% belonged to the Caucasian-associated ancestry cluster.

Looked up from germline, CDR1 is MNHEY and CDR2 is SVGAGI. Trimming took off 8 bases at V and 5 bases at J, with 15 bases between the two ends. The CDR3 contains 14 residues. General study results and limits: Clonal expansion, a later analysis showed, was greater in HLA-associated TCR beta chains than in equally common others. In a later analysis, across HLA loci, associated TCR counts were highest for DRB1, lowest for HLA-C. Generally TCR sequences proved uncommon, though certain public TCRs appeared in numerous donors.

Notes on this clone: No antigen is known for it.

The PCR was carried out with 60 Vbeta primers and 13 Jbeta primers. Here immunoSEQ multiplex PCR was the method, and the copy in TCRdb shows in-frame clones only, minus some. The table lists a few hundred thousand clones, nearly 80% of them singletons, with under 2% in the top ten. Material for sequencing was PBMCs. The V and J genes are TRBV6-5 and TRBJ2-2, with D perhaps matching TRBD2 (7 bases). The TCR comes from a man younger than 35 in good health and CMV-seronegative. The CDR3 coding sequence is TGTGCCAGCCTACTAGCGCAGGGGACCGGGGAGCTGTTTTTT. As protein: CASLLAQGTGELFF.